This entry describes one T cell receptor (beta chain). Its recognized antigen is unknown. Base-call qualities are not available, and no considerably larger clone is one nucleotide away. One collaborating source in Seattle enrolled patients while the patients were actively infected and followed the patients over time throughout the course of disease. The collaborating institutions used their own protocols to collect whole blood in K2EDTA tubes. Collaborator samples were shipped for TCRbeta analysis as frozen whole blood, isolated PBMCs, or DNA extracted from either sample type. This specimen comes from a study of blood T cell repertoires in COVID-19 (dated by TCRdb to between 2020 and 2021). Background for the entire study: Samples covering the acute and convalescent phases of COVID-19 were provided by collaborators in the United States, Italy and Spain. The material from the prospective study consisted of cDNA or gDNA derived from T cells, B-cell-depleted T cells, or PBMCs. The dataset comprised deeply sampled blood TCRbeta repertoires from subjects exposed to, actively infected with, or recovered from COVID-19. The repertoires were released in a freely available public database intended as a resource for research on the immune response to SARS-CoV-2. Samples came from the ongoing ImmuneRACE study (first 160 participants) plus 1,254 subjects from 6 global collaborators. A de-identified subject ID, COVID-19 status, age in years and sex were almost always included in the sample metadata. Where HLA class I and class II types were available, the types were taken from metadata supplied by the sample provider, not from assay-based typing. Summary of the overall study and its limitations: The amount of clinical and demographic metadata varied by source and participant and was provided uncurated.

TCRbeta CDR3 regions were amplified from genomic DNA using the immunoSEQ Assay, a bias-controlled multiplex PCR. For the original study's pipeline: Nucleated cell counts per sample were estimated from amplification of reference gene primers within the assay. To quantify the absolute abundance of each unique TCRbeta CDR3 rearrangement, sequence reads were collapsed and filtered. For each sample, productive Simpson clonality was calculated as the square root of Simpson's diversity index over productive rearrangements. Entries here come from immuneACCESS through TCRdb and include only in-frame sequences with V and J called. Some clones fail to appear in such tables; in the studies checked, an unresolved V gene covers under half of the shortfall, and the cause of the remainder is unknown. V, J and clone size were drawn from that table, and D and trimming were deduced from the DNA. The sample table records about 360,000 clones; approximately 86% of these occur just once. The ten largest make up just over 7% of the sample.

Sequencing input: peripheral blood. The TCR originated in a woman aged 60-70 years with COVID-19, enrolled during active disease.

The base sequence is TGTGCCACCAGCGGGGGGGCGCGAGTTGAAAAACTGTTTTTT. It encodes CATSGGARVEKLFF. The V and J segments used are TRBV15 and TRBJ1-4; matching of 6 bases hints at TRBD1 as the D gene. Spanning cysteine to phenylalanine, the CDR3 consists of 14 amino acids. Only the CDR3 region is kept as DNA, spanning 42 bases read in frame from base 1. CDR1 and CDR2 (LNHNV, YYDKDF) derive from the germline V gene (reference sequence). The V end loses 5 bases and the J end loses 7 bases, and a stretch of 14 bases separates them.